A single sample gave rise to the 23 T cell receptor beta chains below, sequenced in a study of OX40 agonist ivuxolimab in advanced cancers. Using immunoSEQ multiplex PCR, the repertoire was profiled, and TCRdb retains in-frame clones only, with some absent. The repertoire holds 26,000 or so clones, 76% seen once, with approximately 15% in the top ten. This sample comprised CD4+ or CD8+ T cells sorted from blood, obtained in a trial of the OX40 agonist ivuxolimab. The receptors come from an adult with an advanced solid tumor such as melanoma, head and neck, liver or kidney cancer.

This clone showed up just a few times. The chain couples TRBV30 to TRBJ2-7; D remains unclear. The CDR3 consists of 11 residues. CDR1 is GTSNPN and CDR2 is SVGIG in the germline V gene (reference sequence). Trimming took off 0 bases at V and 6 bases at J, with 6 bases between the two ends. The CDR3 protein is CAWSVQSEQYF. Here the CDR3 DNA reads TGTGCCTGGAGTGTCCAGAGCGAGCAGTACTTC.

CDR3 bases: TGTGCCATCAGTGGGGGACAGAATGAAAAACTGTTTTTT. This gives the protein CAISGGQNEKLFF. V and J are TRBV10-3 and TRBJ1-4; TRBD1 matches 7 bases. Germline CDR1 reads ENHRY; CDR2 reads SYGVKD. This CDR3 is built from 13 residues. Trimming cost V 4 bases and J 5 bases; bases outside gene matches: 1.

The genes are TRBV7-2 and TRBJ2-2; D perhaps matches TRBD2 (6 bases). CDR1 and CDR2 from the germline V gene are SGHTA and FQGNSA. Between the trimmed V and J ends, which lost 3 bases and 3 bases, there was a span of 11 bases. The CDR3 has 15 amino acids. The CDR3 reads CASSFAGSDTGELFF. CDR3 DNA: TGTGCCAGCAGCTTCGCGGGGTCCGACACCGGGGAGCTGTTTTTT. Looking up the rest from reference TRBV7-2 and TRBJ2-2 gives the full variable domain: GAGVSQSPSNKVTEKGKDVELRCDPISGHTALYWYRQSLGQGLEFLIYFQGNSAPDKSGLPSDRFSAERTGGSVSTLTIQRTQQEDSAVYLCASSFAGSDTGELFFGEGSRLTVL.

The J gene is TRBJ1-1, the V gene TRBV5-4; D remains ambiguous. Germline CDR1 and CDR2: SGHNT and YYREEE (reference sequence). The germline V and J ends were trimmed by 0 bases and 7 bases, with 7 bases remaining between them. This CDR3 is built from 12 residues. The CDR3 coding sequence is TGTGCCAGCAGCTTGGCGGGTGGTGAAGCTTTCTTT. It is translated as CASSLAGGEAFF.

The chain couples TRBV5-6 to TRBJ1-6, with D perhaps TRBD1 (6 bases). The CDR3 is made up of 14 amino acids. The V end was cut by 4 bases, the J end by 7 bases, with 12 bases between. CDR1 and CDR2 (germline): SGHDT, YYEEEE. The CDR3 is CASSDTGKNSPLHF. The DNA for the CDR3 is TGTGCCAGCAGCGATACAGGGAAGAATTCACCCCTCCACTTT.

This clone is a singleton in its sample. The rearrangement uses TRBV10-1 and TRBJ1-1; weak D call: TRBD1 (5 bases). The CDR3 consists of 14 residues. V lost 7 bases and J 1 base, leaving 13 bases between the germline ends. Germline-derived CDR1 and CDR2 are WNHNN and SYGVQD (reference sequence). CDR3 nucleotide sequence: TGCGCCAGCACCCCCGGGACGGGGAACACTGAAGCTTTCTTT. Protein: CASTPGTGNTEAFF.

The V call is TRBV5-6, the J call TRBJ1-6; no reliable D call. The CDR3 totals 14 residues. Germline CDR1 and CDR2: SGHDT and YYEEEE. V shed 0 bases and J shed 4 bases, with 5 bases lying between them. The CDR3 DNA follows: TGTGCCAGCAGCTTGGAACAGTATAATTCACCCCTCCACTTT. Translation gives CASSLEQYNSPLHF.

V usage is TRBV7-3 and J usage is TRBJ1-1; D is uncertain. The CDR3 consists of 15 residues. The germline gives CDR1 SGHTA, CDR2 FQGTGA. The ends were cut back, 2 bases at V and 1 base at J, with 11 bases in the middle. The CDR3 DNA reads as TGTGCCAGCAGCTTAGAAGCTTTTGGGAACACTGAAGCTTTCTTT. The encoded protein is CASSLEAFGNTEAFF.

CDR3 sequence: CASSSWIGGNQPQHF. CDR3 DNA sequence: TGCGCCAGCAGCAGCTGGATAGGTGGCAATCAGCCCCAGCATTTT. The chain carries TRBV4-1 and TRBJ1-5; the D is unclear. Germline-derived CDR1 and CDR2 are MGHRA and YSYEKL. Trimming took 5 bases from V and 2 from J, leaving 13 bases between them. The CDR3 has 15 residues.

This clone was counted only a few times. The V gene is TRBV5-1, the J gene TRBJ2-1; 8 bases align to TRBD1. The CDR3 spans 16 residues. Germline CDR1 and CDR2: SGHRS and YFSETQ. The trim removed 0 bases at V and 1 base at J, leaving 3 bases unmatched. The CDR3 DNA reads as TGCGCCAGCAGCTTGGGCCAGGGGGCTTCCTACAATGAGCAGTTCTTC. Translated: CASSLGQGASYNEQFF.

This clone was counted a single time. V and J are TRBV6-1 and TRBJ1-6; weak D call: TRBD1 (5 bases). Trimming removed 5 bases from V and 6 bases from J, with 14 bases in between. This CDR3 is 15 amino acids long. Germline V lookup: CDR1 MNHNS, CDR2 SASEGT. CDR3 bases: TGTGCCAGCAGTCCCTCGTTGGGGGGTAATTCACCCCTCCACTTT. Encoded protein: CASSPSLGGNSPLHF.

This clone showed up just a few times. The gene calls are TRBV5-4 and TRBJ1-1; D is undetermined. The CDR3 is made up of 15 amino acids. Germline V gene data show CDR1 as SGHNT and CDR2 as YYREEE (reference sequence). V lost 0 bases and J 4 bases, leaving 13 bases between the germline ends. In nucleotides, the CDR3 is TGTGCCAGCAGCTTGGCCGGAAGTCCGGTCACTGAAGCTTTCTTT. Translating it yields CASSLAGSPVTEAFF.

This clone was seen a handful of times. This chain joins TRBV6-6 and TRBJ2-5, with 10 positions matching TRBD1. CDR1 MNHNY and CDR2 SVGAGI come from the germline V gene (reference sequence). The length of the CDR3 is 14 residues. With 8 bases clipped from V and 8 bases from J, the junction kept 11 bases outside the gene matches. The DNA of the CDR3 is TGTGCCAGCCAAGGAACCGGGACAGGGGCAACCCAGTACTTC. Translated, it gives CASQGTGTGATQYF.

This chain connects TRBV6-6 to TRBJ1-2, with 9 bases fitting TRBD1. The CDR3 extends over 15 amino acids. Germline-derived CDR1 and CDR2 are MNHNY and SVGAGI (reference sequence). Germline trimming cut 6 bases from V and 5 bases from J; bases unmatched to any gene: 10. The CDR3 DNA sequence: TGTGCCAGCAGGGCCGGGACAGGGTTCGAATATGGCTACACCTTC. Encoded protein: CASRAGTGFEYGYTF.

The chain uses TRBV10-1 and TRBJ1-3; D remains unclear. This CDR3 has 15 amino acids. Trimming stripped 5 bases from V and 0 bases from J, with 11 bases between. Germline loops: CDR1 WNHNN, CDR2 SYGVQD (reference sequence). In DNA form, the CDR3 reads TGCGCCAGCAGTATGGCAGGCCACTCTGGAAACACCATATATTTT. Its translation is CASSMAGHSGNTIYF.

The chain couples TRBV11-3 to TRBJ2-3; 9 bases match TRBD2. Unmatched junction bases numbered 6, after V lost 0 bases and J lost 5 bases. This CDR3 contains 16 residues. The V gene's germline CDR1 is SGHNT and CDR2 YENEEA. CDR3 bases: TGTGCCAGCAGCTTAGATCTGCGGGGGGGCTTAGATACGCAGTATTTT. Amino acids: CASSLDLRGGLDTQYF.

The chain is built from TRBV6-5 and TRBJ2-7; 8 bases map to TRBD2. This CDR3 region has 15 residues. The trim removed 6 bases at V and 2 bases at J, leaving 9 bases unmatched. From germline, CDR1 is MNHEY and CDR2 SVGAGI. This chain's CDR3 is CASSKGVAGTYEQYF. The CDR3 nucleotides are TGTGCCAGCAGCAAAGGGGTAGCGGGGACCTACGAGCAGTACTTC.

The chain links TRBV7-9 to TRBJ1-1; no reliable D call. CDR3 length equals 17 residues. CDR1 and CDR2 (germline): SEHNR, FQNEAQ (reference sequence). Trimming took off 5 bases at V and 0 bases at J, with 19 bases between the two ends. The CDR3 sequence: CASSNRAPFVVNTEAFF. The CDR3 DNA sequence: TGTGCCAGCAGCAACCGGGCACCCTTCGTCGTGAACACTGAAGCTTTCTTT.

The CDR3 coding sequence is TGTGCCAGCAGCGTACAGGGATCAACCTCTGGAAACACCATATATTTT. The encoded protein is CASSVQGSTSGNTIYF. The chain couples TRBV7-2 to TRBJ1-3; D may be TRBD1 (6 bases). The germline V gene has CDR1 SGHTA and CDR2 FQGNSA. V dropped 5 bases and J dropped 0 bases, with 14 bases sitting between them. The CDR3 loop spans 16 amino acids.

The CDR3 bases are TGTGCCAGTAGTGCAAAAGGGGGGGGTTTCTACGAGCAGTACTTC. This sequence encodes CASSAKGGGFYEQYF. The chain couples TRBV19 to TRBJ2-7; D is possibly TRBD2 (7 bases). Trimming took off 5 bases at V and 3 bases at J, with 17 bases between the two ends. The CDR3 totals 15 residues. CDR1 is LNHDA, CDR2 SQIVND, per germline (reference sequence).

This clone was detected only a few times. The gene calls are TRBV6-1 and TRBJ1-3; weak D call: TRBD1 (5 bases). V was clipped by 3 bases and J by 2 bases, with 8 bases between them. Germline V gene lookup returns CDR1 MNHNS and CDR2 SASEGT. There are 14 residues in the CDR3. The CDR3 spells CASSEGLPGNTIYF. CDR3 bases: TGTGCCAGCAGTGAGGGGCTACCTGGAAACACCATATATTTT.

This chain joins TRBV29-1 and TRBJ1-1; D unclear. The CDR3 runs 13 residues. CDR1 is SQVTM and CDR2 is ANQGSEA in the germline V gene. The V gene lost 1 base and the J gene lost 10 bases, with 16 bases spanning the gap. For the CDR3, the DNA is TGCAGCGTTGAAGGCCAGACTGGTTTGGGAGCTTTCTTT. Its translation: CSVEGQTGLGAFF.

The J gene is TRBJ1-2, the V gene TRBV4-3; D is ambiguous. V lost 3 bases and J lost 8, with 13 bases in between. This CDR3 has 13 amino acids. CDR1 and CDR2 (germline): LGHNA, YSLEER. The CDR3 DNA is TGCGCCAGCAGCCACAACCCCTTTGACGGCTACACCTTC. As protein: CASSHNPFDGYTF.